This T cell receptor (beta chain) is drawn from a study of CD8 T cells in Susac syndrome. TEMRA cells were FACS-enriched and CD8+ and CD4+ T cells negatively isolated. Random hexamers served to reverse transcribe about 0.45 to 1 ug RNA. With immunoSEQ multiplex PCR, TCR beta CDR3 was amplified across 54 Vbeta and 13 Jbeta. TCRdb fed the immunoSEQ multiplex PCR reads into MiXCR, producing one record per CDR3 protein. The data show about 290,000 distinct CDR3 sequences, with 89% seen just once and less than 0.2% held by the top ten. The CDR3 totals 12 residues. Germline assignment: CDR1 ENHRY and CDR2 SYGVKD. J gave up 7 bases and V 8 bases, and 4 bases lay outside the gene matches.

This receptor was taken from a human donor with multiple sclerosis. What was sequenced was CD8+ T cells from PBMCs. J is TRBJ2-7 and V is TRBV10-3, with 11 nucleotides matching TRBD1. CDR3 amino acids: CAIGQGALEQYF. The CDR3 nucleotides read TGTGCCATCGGACAGGGGGCGCTTGAGCAGTACTTC.